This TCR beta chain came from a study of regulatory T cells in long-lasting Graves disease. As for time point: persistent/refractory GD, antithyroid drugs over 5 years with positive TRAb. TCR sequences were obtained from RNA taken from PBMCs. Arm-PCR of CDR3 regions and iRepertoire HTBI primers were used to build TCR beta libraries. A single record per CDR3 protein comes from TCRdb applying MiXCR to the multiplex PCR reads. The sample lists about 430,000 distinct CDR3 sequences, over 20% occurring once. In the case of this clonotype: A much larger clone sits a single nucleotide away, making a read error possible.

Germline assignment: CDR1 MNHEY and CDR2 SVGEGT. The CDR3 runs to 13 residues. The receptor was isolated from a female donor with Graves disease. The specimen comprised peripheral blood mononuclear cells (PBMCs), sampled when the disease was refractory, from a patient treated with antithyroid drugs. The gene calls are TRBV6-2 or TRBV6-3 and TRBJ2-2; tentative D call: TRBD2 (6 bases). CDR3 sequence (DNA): TGTGCCAGCAGGGACCCCTCAACCGGGGGGCTGTTTTTT. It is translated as CASRDPSTGGLFF.